This note documents a single T cell receptor beta chain sequence. This CDR3 spans 15 amino acids. V was cut by 0 bases and J by 2 bases, with 11 bases left in between. Germline assignment: CDR1 WNHNN and CDR2 SYGVQD (reference sequence). This specimen belongs to a study of cytomegalovirus exposure and HLA in healthy donors. Both 60 Vbeta primers and 13 Jbeta primers went into the PCR. Clones were sequenced by immunoSEQ multiplex PCR, and TCRdb holds only the in-frame ones, with some missing. The table shows approximately 170,000 clones, with less than 85% occurring only once. The specimen sequenced was PBMCs. The TCR comes from a boy younger than 10 in good health and CMV-seronegative. This rearrangement joins TRBV10-1 to TRBJ2-7; TRBD2 might be the D (6 bases). CDR3 nucleotide sequence: TGCGCCAGCAGTGAGTCGAGGGACTGGACCTACGAGCAGTACTTC. Translated: CASSESRDWTYEQYF.